The 2 T cell receptor beta chains presented below share a single source sample, sequenced in a study of human T cells and chemical hapten exposure. Time point reported: healthy volunteer bleed at 6 weeks. Extraction yielded total RNA from whole blood (unfractionated). TCRdb analysed the RACE reads with MiXCR anew, one entry per CDR3 protein. The profile shows 65,000 to 80,000 distinct CDR3 sequences, under 10% of them singletons. Sequenced input: whole blood. Receptors were obtained from a male donor in good health. Some clones in this sample may be carry-over from other donors' samples.

The CDR3 nucleotides read TGTGCCAGCAGCGTAGGACGTCGGGGGGCAACAGATACGCAGTATTTT. Translated: CASSVGRRGATDTQYF. The chain combines TRBV7-3 with TRBJ2-3; tentatively, D is TRBD2 (7 bases). The length of the CDR3 is 16 residues. The ends were cut back, 5 bases at V and 3 bases at J, with 18 bases in the middle. Germline V lookup: CDR1 SGHTA, CDR2 FQGTGA.

The V and J genes are TRBV4-3 and TRBJ1-6; D is unclear. Germline loops: CDR1 LGHNA, CDR2 YSLEER. V was cut by 5 bases and J by 7 bases, with 21 bases left in between. This CDR3 is built from 17 residues. The CDR3 region has the DNA TGCGCCAGCAGCTACGGGAGGGAAAAGGGAGGGAATTCACCCCTCCACTTT. This gives the protein CASSYGREKGGNSPLHF.